This T cell receptor (beta chain) was sequenced in a study of blood T cell repertoires in COVID-19. CDR1 and CDR2 from the germline V gene are SGHTA and FQGNSA. The V and J ends lost 1 base and 2 bases respectively, with 12 bases between them. The CDR3 has 15 amino acids. Assay: immunoSEQ multiplex PCR; the TCRdb copy retains only in-frame clones and omits some. This sample has roughly 240,000 clones, with approximately 89% found just once. The chain couples TRBV7-2 to TRBJ2-7; possible D gene TRBD2, 6 bases. Material for sequencing was peripheral blood. The TCR was taken from a woman in her sixties who had recovered from COVID-19. The DNA for the CDR3 is TGTGCCAGCAGCTTAGAAGCGGGTGATACCTACGAGCAGTACTTC. Protein product: CASSLEAGDTYEQYF.